This is a list of T cell receptor beta chains from one sample in a study of radiation and T cells in renal cell carcinoma. The protocol was immunoSEQ multiplex PCR, while the TCRdb copy is restricted to in-frame clones and leaves out a portion. There are approximately 49,000 clones in the sample; approximately 80% occur only once, and about 30% lies in the top ten. Sequencing used blood, obtained from a patient whose treatment included radiotherapy and nephrectomy. These receptors were obtained from a woman in her 70s with renal cell carcinoma. CDR3s include the opening cysteine and the closing phenylalanine or tryptophan. The order of the fields is D gene, CDR3 length, clone size, V gene, J gene, CDR3 DNA, CDR3 protein. A D gene is named only where the DNA matches it firmly. The size field is filled for only some rows; it gives once, few, many or a size class.

D gene: .; CDR3 length: 15; clone size: .; V gene: TRBV19; J gene: TRBJ1-2; CDR3 DNA: TGTGCCAGTAGCCGAGCGGGAAATTCTAACTATGGCTACACCTTC; CDR3 protein: CASSRAGNSNYGYTF
D gene: .; CDR3 length: 13; clone size: .; V gene: TRBV2; J gene: TRBJ1-1; CDR3 DNA: TGTGCCAGCAGTGACCCCCTGGGGGGGCCAGCTTTCTTT; CDR3 protein: CASSDPLGGPAFF
D gene: .; CDR3 length: 13; clone size: .; V gene: TRBV7-6; J gene: TRBJ2-5; CDR3 DNA: TGTGCCAGCAGCTTAACGAGGGGGGAGACCCAGTACTTC; CDR3 protein: CASSLTRGETQYF
D gene: .; CDR3 length: 15; clone size: few; V gene: TRBV7-8; J gene: TRBJ2-7; CDR3 DNA: TGTGCCAGCAGCCCGGATGGAGGGCTTTCCTACGAGCAGTACTTC; CDR3 protein: CASSPDGGLSYEQYF
D gene: .; CDR3 length: 16; clone size: few; V gene: TRBV5-4; J gene: TRBJ1-1; CDR3 DNA: TGTGCCAGCAGCTTGTGGGAGGGAACCTGGCACACTGAAGCTTTCTTT; CDR3 protein: CASSLWEGTWHTEAFF
D gene: .; CDR3 length: 13; clone size: .; V gene: TRBV6-1; J gene: TRBJ2-7; CDR3 DNA: TGTGCCAGCAGTGAAAGGTCGTATAGCGAGCAGTACTTC; CDR3 protein: CASSERSYSEQYF
D gene: .; CDR3 length: 14; clone size: once; V gene: TRBV6-6; J gene: TRBJ2-5; CDR3 DNA: TGTGCCAGCACCAACCGGGTCCCCCAGGAGACCCAGTACTTC; CDR3 protein: CASTNRVPQETQYF
D gene: .; CDR3 length: 13; clone size: few; V gene: TRBV5-5; J gene: TRBJ2-3; CDR3 DNA: TGTGCCAGCAGCTTGCAGCGGCCAGATACGCAGTATTTT; CDR3 protein: CASSLQRPDTQYF
D gene: .; CDR3 length: 14; clone size: .; V gene: TRBV18; J gene: TRBJ2-5; CDR3 DNA: TGTGCCAGCTCCCATAAAGGGGGGCCGGAGACCCAGTACTTC; CDR3 protein: CASSHKGGPETQYF
D gene: .; CDR3 length: 14; clone size: .; V gene: TRBV30; J gene: TRBJ2-1; CDR3 DNA: TGTGCCTGGTCCCGGGGTAGCGAGGGAGCTGAGCAGTTCTTC; CDR3 protein: CAWSRGSEGAEQFF
D gene: TRBD2; CDR3 length: 15; clone size: .; V gene: TRBV6-6; J gene: TRBJ2-7; CDR3 DNA: TGTGCCAGCAGTTACTCTGTGTCGGCTAGCGGGTCTCTGGGGTTC; CDR3 protein: CASSYSVSASGSLGF
D gene: TRBD1; CDR3 length: 14; clone size: .; V gene: TRBV25-1; J gene: TRBJ2-7; CDR3 DNA: TGTGCCAGCAGTGAAGTGACAGGGAACTACGAGCAGTACTTC; CDR3 protein: CASSEVTGNYEQYF
D gene: .; CDR3 length: 12; clone size: .; V gene: TRBV7-8; J gene: TRBJ2-3; CDR3 DNA: TGTGCCAGCAGCTTAGCCGAGGGTACGCAGTATTTT; CDR3 protein: CASSLAEGTQYF
D gene: TRBD2; CDR3 length: 16; clone size: .; V gene: TRBV2; J gene: TRBJ2-3; CDR3 DNA: TGTGCCAGCAGTGTAGGGACTAGCGGGGGGTCAGATACGCAGTATTTT; CDR3 protein: CASSVGTSGGSDTQYF
D gene: TRBD1; CDR3 length: 15; clone size: .; V gene: TRBV4-1; J gene: TRBJ2-5; CDR3 DNA: TGCGCCAGCAGCCAGTCCGGGACAGGGGAAGAGACCCAGTACTTC; CDR3 protein: CASSQSGTGEETQYF
D gene: .; CDR3 length: 16; clone size: .; V gene: TRBV11-2; J gene: TRBJ1-4; CDR3 DNA: TGTGCCAGCAGCTTAGTCAGGGGAAATGCTAATGAAAAACTGTTTTTT; CDR3 protein: CASSLVRGNANEKLFF
D gene: TRBD1; CDR3 length: 15; clone size: .; V gene: TRBV5-1; J gene: TRBJ2-7; CDR3 DNA: TGCGCCAGCAGCCCCATCCGGGACAGGGGCTACGAGCAGTACTTC; CDR3 protein: CASSPIRDRGYEQYF
D gene: .; CDR3 length: 13; clone size: .; V gene: TRBV28; J gene: TRBJ1-1; CDR3 DNA: TGTGCCAGCACCACCCGCGGTCTGTATGAAGCTTTCTTT; CDR3 protein: CASTTRGLYEAFF
D gene: .; CDR3 length: 14; clone size: .; V gene: TRBV5-6; J gene: TRBJ1-2; CDR3 DNA: TGTGCCAGCAGCTTTGGCAGGGAAAGGGGTGGCTACACCTTC; CDR3 protein: CASSFGRERGGYTF
D gene: .; CDR3 length: 13; clone size: .; V gene: TRBV18; J gene: TRBJ2-1; CDR3 DNA: TGTGCCAGCTCAGGGGACCACTACAATGAGCAGTTCTTC; CDR3 protein: CASSGDHYNEQFF
D gene: .; CDR3 length: 14; clone size: .; V gene: TRBV4-3; J gene: TRBJ2-3; CDR3 DNA: TGCGCCAGCAGCCAAGATAATCAGGCAGATACGCAGTATTTT; CDR3 protein: CASSQDNQADTQYF
D gene: .; CDR3 length: 11; clone size: .; V gene: TRBV10-2; J gene: TRBJ2-7; CDR3 DNA: TGCGCCAGCAGTGAGGCGGTGGAACAGTACTTC; CDR3 protein: CASSEAVEQYF
D gene: .; CDR3 length: 17; clone size: once; V gene: TRBV2; J gene: TRBJ1-3; CDR3 DNA: TGTGCCAGCAGTCCGAGGGACTCAGGGGATTTACGAAACACCATATATTTT; CDR3 protein: CASSPRDSGDLRNTIYF
D gene: .; CDR3 length: 15; clone size: .; V gene: TRBV7-8; J gene: TRBJ2-7; CDR3 DNA: TGTGCCAGCAGCTCACAGATCGACAGCTCCTACGAGCAGTACTTC; CDR3 protein: CASSSQIDSSYEQYF
D gene: .; CDR3 length: 17; clone size: .; V gene: TRBV5-4; J gene: TRBJ1-1; CDR3 DNA: TGTGCCAGCAGCCCTATGATAGGGGCCGTTCGGAACACTGAAGCTTTCTTT; CDR3 protein: CASSPMIGAVRNTEAFF
D gene: .; CDR3 length: 14; clone size: .; V gene: TRBV7-3; J gene: TRBJ2-2; CDR3 DNA: TGTGCCAGCAGCTTAACGGCCGGCCCCGGGGAGCTGTTTTTT; CDR3 protein: CASSLTAGPGELFF
D gene: .; CDR3 length: 12; clone size: .; V gene: TRBV5-6; J gene: TRBJ1-1; CDR3 DNA: TGTGCCAGCAGTCTAGGATACACTGAAGCTTTCTTT; CDR3 protein: CASSLGYTEAFF
D gene: .; CDR3 length: 13; clone size: once; V gene: TRBV6-5; J gene: TRBJ1-2; CDR3 DNA: TGTGCCAGCAGCCACCTTGACAGCTATGGCTACACCTTC; CDR3 protein: CASSHLDSYGYTF
D gene: .; CDR3 length: 15; clone size: .; V gene: TRBV6-5; J gene: TRBJ2-3; CDR3 DNA: TGTGCCAGCAGTTACTCGGGGAACCCCACAGATACGCAGTATTTT; CDR3 protein: CASSYSGNPTDTQYF
D gene: TRBD1; CDR3 length: 15; clone size: .; V gene: TRBV5-1; J gene: TRBJ2-7; CDR3 DNA: TGCGCCAGCAGCCTCGGGGACAGGCACTCCTACGAGCAGTACTTC; CDR3 protein: CASSLGDRHSYEQYF
D gene: TRBD1; CDR3 length: 17; clone size: .; V gene: TRBV4-1; J gene: TRBJ2-5; CDR3 DNA: TGCGCCAGCAGCCGAGTCCGAGGGACAGGACAACAAGAGACCCAGTACTTC; CDR3 protein: CASSRVRGTGQQETQYF
D gene: TRBD1; CDR3 length: 14; clone size: .; V gene: TRBV28; J gene: TRBJ1-3; CDR3 DNA: TGTGCCAGCAGTACACAGGGGGCTGTAAACACCATATATTTT; CDR3 protein: CASSTQGAVNTIYF
D gene: .; CDR3 length: 15; clone size: once; V gene: TRBV6-1; J gene: TRBJ2-7; CDR3 DNA: TGTGCCAGCAGTGAAGCAGGGCAGGGGAGGCGCGAGCAGTACTTC; CDR3 protein: CASSEAGQGRREQYF
D gene: .; CDR3 length: 15; clone size: .; V gene: TRBV11-2; J gene: TRBJ1-3; CDR3 DNA: TGTGCCAGCAGCTCCAACTCGGACAGTGGAAACACCATATATTTT; CDR3 protein: CASSSNSDSGNTIYF
D gene: TRBD1; CDR3 length: 15; clone size: .; V gene: TRBV6-1; J gene: TRBJ2-3; CDR3 DNA: TGTGCCAGCACCTACAGGGGAAGGGTGTTGGATACGCAGTATTTT; CDR3 protein: CASTYRGRVLDTQYF
D gene: .; CDR3 length: 17; clone size: .; V gene: TRBV4-1; J gene: TRBJ2-1; CDR3 DNA: TGCGCCAGCAGCCAAGTTGCGGGGCTGCGGGGTCCCAATGAGCAGTTCTTC; CDR3 protein: CASSQVAGLRGPNEQFF
D gene: .; CDR3 length: 14; clone size: .; V gene: TRBV2; J gene: TRBJ1-2; CDR3 DNA: TGTGCCAGCAGGGACCCCGTGGTGACACAAGGCTACACCTTC; CDR3 protein: CASRDPVVTQGYTF
D gene: .; CDR3 length: 16; clone size: .; V gene: TRBV7-9; J gene: TRBJ1-5; CDR3 DNA: TGTGCCAGCAGCCCGGGGGGGCCCTTAGACGCTCAGCCCCAGCATTTT; CDR3 protein: CASSPGGPLDAQPQHF
D gene: TRBD1; CDR3 length: 14; clone size: .; V gene: TRBV9; J gene: TRBJ2-3; CDR3 DNA: TGTGCCAGCAGCGAGGACAGGGGTCCAGATACGCAGTATTTT; CDR3 protein: CASSEDRGPDTQYF
D gene: .; CDR3 length: 16; clone size: once; V gene: TRBV25-1; J gene: TRBJ2-3; CDR3 DNA: TGTGCCAGCAGTGCCTCAGGGGTACGCGGATTCTATACGCAGTATTTT; CDR3 protein: CASSASGVRGFYTQYF
D gene: TRBD1; CDR3 length: 14; clone size: .; V gene: TRBV6-4; J gene: TRBJ2-2; CDR3 DNA: TGTGCCTCCTCCCCGGGACAGGGGACCGGGGAGCTGTTTTTT; CDR3 protein: CASSPGQGTGELFF
D gene: .; CDR3 length: 14; clone size: .; V gene: TRBV7-8; J gene: TRBJ2-5; CDR3 DNA: TGTGCCGTCTCCAAGACCAACCCCGGTGAGACCCAGTACTTC; CDR3 protein: CAVSKTNPGETQYF
D gene: TRBD2; CDR3 length: 16; clone size: .; V gene: TRBV2; J gene: TRBJ2-5; CDR3 DNA: TGTGCCAGCAGAAAGGATAGCGGGGGGGCTTCAGAGACCCAGTACTTC; CDR3 protein: CASRKDSGGASETQYF
D gene: TRBD1; CDR3 length: 15; clone size: .; V gene: TRBV10-3; J gene: TRBJ2-7; CDR3 DNA: TGTGCCATCAGCGCGCCGGGGACAGGGTCCTACGAGCAGTACTTC; CDR3 protein: CAISAPGTGSYEQYF
D gene: TRBD2; CDR3 length: 16; clone size: .; V gene: TRBV5-1; J gene: TRBJ2-3; CDR3 DNA: TGCGCCAGCAGCTTGTCGACTAGCGGGGGCACAGATACGCAGTATTTT; CDR3 protein: CASSLSTSGGTDTQYF
D gene: TRBD2; CDR3 length: 16; clone size: .; V gene: TRBV4-1; J gene: TRBJ2-1; CDR3 DNA: TGCGCCAGCAGCCAAACGACTAGCGGGGGGGCCAATGAGCAGTTCTTC; CDR3 protein: CASSQTTSGGANEQFF
D gene: TRBD2; CDR3 length: 15; clone size: .; V gene: TRBV11-2; J gene: TRBJ2-5; CDR3 DNA: TGTGCCAGCACCCCAGCGGGAGGGTCACAAGAGACCCAGTACTTC; CDR3 protein: CASTPAGGSQETQYF
D gene: .; CDR3 length: 18; clone size: .; V gene: TRBV4-1; J gene: TRBJ2-3; CDR3 DNA: TGCGCCAGCAGCCAAGATCAGGGGCGGGAGTGGGGCACAGATACGCAGTATTTT; CDR3 protein: CASSQDQGREWGTDTQYF
D gene: .; CDR3 length: 14; clone size: few; V gene: TRBV27; J gene: TRBJ1-2; CDR3 DNA: TGTGCCAGCAGTTTCGGTCTGGCGGGCTCTGGCTACACCTTC; CDR3 protein: CASSFGLAGSGYTF
D gene: .; CDR3 length: 13; clone size: .; V gene: TRBV7-8; J gene: TRBJ1-5; CDR3 DNA: TGTGCCAGCAGCCCCCAGGTCGATCAGCCCCAGCATTTT; CDR3 protein: CASSPQVDQPQHF
D gene: TRBD1; CDR3 length: 17; clone size: once; V gene: TRBV6-1; J gene: TRBJ2-3; CDR3 DNA: TGTGCCAGCAGTGGACGCGGGACAGGGGGCCCCACAGATACGCAGTATTTT; CDR3 protein: CASSGRGTGGPTDTQYF